These 5 T cell receptor beta chains were all obtained from the same sample, sequenced in a study of shared clonotypes between healthy human individuals. Sequenced by immunoSEQ multiplex PCR; TCRdb stores in-frame clones only, minus some. The sample has millions of clones; just over 90% are singletons. The sequencing sample was made of naive CD4+ T cells from PBMCs. Described subset: CD45RA+ positively selected. Every receptor here comes from a man between 18 and 29 years old in good health. Some clones in this sample may be carry-over from other donors' samples.

The V gene is TRBV29-1, the J gene TRBJ2-7; D is tentatively TRBD1 or TRBD2 (6 bases each). Germline CDR1 and CDR2: SQVTM and ANQGSEA. The CDR3 runs 12 residues. V lost 4 bases, J lost 8 bases, and 15 bases lay in between. The CDR3 spells CSVVGGGTKQYF. CDR3 coding DNA: TGCAGCGTTGTAGGAGGGGGTACCAAGCAGTACTTC.

About this clone: The sample contains more than one DNA sequence encoding this CDR3. The CDR3 bases are TGTGCCAGTAGCATAAGGGATACGCAGTATTTT. Its protein product is CASSIRDTQYF. The V and J genes are TRBV19 and TRBJ2-3; D unresolved. Between the trimmed V and J ends, which lost 6 bases and 6 bases, there was a span of 7 bases. CDR3 size: 11 residues. Per germline, CDR1 LNHDA and CDR2 SQIVND (reference sequence).

Notes on this clone: Other DNA sequences from this sample encode an identical CDR3 as well. This rearrangement joins TRBV5-1 to TRBJ2-3; TRBD2 is a possible D gene (6 bases). Germline V gives CDR1 SGHRS, CDR2 YFSETQ. This CDR3 is built from 15 residues. The ends were cut back, 4 bases at V and 0 bases at J, with 12 bases in the middle. The DNA of the CDR3 is TGCGCCAGCAGCCTAGCGACAGCTAGCACAGATACGCAGTATTTT. It specifies CASSLATASTDTQYF. Full variable domain (rest looked up from reference TRBV5-1 and TRBJ2-3): KAGVTQTPRYLIKTRGQQVTLSCSPISGHRSVSWYQQTPGQGLQFLFEYFSETQRNKGNFPGRFSGRQFSNSRSEMNVSTLELGDSALYLCASSLATASTDTQYFGPGTRLTVL.

The V call is TRBV28, the J call TRBJ2-7, with a weak D call TRBD2 (6 bases). V lost 7 bases, J lost 3 bases, and 22 bases lay in between. CDR3 length equals 16 residues. The germline CDR1 and CDR2 sequences are MDHEN and SYDVKM. CDR3 region: CASTPGDLRGVYEQYF. The CDR3 nucleotides read TGTGCCAGCACCCCCGGGGACCTGCGGGGCGTCTACGAGCAGTACTTC.

The rearrangement joins TRBV9 to TRBJ2-3; D gene uncertain. Germline loops: CDR1 SGDLS, CDR2 YYNGEE. The CDR3 totals 12 residues. Trimming left V 4 bases short and J 3 bases short, with 6 bases between. The CDR3 loop reads CASSFNTDTQYF. CDR3 sequence (DNA): TGTGCCAGCAGCTTTAATACAGATACGCAGTATTTT.